The text below deals with one T cell receptor (beta chain). The junction and the germline gene differ at one end; a read error may be behind it. This CDR3 contains 15 residues. CDR1 and CDR2 from the germline V gene are LGHNA and YSLEER. Time point described: sample taken at primary tumor resection. Tumor, nontumor lung or frozen PBMC supplied whole RNA that was sequenced unsorted. Patients with untreated early-stage non-small cell lung cancer, numbering approximately 79, were the donors. The data belong to a study of spatial heterogeneity in lung cancer. In the study overall: The average count in raw reads for each unique TCR and UMI combination exceeded eight appearances.

TCRdb itself ran the 5' RACE reads through MiXCR, one entry per CDR3 protein. The profile covers 10,000 to 13,000 distinct CDR3 sequences, with roughly 7.9% appearing a single time and 20% to 30% taken by the ten largest. The rearrangement links TRBV4-3 to TRBJ1-3; possibly TRBD1 for D (5 bases). The TCR was taken from a male donor with early-stage non-small cell lung cancer. The input for sequencing was PBMCs, taken at surgery. CDR3 sequence reads: CVSSQVWGSGNTIYF. The CDR3 nucleotides read TGCGTCAGCAGCCAAGTTTGGGGCAGTGGAAACACCATATATTTT.